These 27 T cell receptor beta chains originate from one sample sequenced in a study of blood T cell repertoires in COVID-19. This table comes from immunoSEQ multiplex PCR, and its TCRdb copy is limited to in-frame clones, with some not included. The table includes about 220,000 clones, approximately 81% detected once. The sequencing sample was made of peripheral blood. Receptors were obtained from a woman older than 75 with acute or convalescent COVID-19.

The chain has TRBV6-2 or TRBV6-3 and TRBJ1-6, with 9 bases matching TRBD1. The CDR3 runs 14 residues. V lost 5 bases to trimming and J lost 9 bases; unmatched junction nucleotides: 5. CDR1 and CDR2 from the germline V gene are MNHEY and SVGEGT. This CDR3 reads CASSDGTGSSPLHF. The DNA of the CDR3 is TGTGCCAGCAGTGACGGGACAGGGAGTTCACCCCTCCACTTT.

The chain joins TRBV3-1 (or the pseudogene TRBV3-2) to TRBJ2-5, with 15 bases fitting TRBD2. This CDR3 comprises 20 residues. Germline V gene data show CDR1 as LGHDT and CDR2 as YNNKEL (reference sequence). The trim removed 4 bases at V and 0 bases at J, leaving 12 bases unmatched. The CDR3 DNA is TGTGCCAGCAGCCTGTGGGGACTAGCGGGGGGCAGTCCCTACCAAGAGACCCAGTACTTC. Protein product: CASSLWGLAGGSPYQETQYF.

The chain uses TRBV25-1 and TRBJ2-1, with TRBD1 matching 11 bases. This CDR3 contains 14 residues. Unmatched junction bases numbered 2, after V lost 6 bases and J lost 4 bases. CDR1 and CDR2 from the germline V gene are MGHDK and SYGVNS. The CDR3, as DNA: TGTGCCAGCAGGGGGACAGGGGGTTACAATGAGCAGTTCTTC. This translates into CASRGTGGYNEQFF.

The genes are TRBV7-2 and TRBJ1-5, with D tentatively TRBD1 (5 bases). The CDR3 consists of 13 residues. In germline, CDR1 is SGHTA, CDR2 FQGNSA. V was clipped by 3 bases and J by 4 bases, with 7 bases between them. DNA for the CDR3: TGTGCCAGCAGCTTTCAGGGAAATCAGCCCCAGCATTTT. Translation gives CASSFQGNQPQHF.

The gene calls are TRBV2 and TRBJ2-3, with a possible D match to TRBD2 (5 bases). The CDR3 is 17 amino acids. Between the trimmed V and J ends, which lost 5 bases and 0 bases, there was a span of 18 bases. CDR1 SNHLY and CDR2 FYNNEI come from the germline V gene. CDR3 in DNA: TGTGCCAGCAGTCCGAGGCGGGCAGCCACTAGCACAGATACGCAGTATTTT. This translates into CASSPRRAATSTDTQYF.

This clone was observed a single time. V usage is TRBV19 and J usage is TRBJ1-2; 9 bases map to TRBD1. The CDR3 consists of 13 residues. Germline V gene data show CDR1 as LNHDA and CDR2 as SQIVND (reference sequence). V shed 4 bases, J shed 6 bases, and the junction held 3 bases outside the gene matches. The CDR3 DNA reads TGTGCCAGTAGTAACGACAGGGGGAATGGCTACACCTTC. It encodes CASSNDRGNGYTF.

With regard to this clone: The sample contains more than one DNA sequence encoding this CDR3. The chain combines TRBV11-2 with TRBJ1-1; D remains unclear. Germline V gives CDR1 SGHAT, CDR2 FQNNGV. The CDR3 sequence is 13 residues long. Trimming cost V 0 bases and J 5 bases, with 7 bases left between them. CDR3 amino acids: CASSLERGTEAFF. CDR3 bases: TGTGCCAGCAGCTTAGAGCGGGGAACTGAAGCTTTCTTT.

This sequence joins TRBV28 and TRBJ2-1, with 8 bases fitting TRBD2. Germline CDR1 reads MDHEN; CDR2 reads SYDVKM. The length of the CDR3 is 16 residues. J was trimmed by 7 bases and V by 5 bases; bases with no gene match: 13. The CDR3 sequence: CASSLRGGPKGNEQFF. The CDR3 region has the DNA TGTGCCAGCAGTCTCCGGGGGGGGCCGAAGGGGAATGAGCAGTTCTTC.

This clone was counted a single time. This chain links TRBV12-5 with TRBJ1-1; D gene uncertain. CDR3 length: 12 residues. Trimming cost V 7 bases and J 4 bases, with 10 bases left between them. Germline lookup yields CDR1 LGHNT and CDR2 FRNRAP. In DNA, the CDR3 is TGTGCTAGTGATCGGGATGGCACTGAAGCTTTCTTT. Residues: CASDRDGTEAFF. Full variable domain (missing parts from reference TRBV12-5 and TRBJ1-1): DARVTQTPRHKVTEMGQEVTMRCQPILGHNTVFWYRQTMMQGLELLAYFRNRAPLDDSGMPKDRFSAEMPDATLATLKIQPSEPRDSAVYFCASDRDGTEAFFGQGTRLTVV.

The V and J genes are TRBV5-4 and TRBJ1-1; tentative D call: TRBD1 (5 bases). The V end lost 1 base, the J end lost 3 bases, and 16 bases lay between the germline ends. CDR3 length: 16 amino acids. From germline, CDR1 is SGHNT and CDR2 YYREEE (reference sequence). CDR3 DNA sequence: TGTGCCAGCAGCTTGATGGGGCGTCGGGAGGACACTGAAGCTTTCTTT. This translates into CASSLMGRREDTEAFF.

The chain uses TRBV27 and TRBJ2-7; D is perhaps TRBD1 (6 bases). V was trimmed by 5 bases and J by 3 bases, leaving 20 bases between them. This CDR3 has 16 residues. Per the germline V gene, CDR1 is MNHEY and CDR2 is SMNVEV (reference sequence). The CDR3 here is CASSPLEVGAHYEQYF. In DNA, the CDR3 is TGTGCCAGCAGTCCGCTTGAGGTGGGGGCCCACTACGAGCAGTACTTC.

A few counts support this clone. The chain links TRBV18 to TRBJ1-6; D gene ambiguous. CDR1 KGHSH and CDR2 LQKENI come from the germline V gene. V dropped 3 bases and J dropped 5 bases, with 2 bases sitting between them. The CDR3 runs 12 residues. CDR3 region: CASSPNNSPLHF. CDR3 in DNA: TGTGCCAGCTCACCCAATAATTCACCCCTCCACTTT.

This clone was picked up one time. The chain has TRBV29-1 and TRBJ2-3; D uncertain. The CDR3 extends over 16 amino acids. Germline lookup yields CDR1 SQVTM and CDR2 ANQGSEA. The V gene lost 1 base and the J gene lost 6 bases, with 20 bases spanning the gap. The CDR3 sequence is CSVEVGRPTLDDTQYF. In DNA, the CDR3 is TGCAGCGTTGAAGTAGGCAGGCCTACCTTAGATGATACGCAGTATTTT.

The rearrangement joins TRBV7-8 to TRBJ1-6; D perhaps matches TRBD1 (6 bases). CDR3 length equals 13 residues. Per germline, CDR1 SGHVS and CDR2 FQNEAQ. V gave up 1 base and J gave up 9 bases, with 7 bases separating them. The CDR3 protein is CASSLGTVSPLHF. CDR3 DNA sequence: TGTGCCAGCAGCTTAGGGACAGTTTCACCCCTCCACTTT.

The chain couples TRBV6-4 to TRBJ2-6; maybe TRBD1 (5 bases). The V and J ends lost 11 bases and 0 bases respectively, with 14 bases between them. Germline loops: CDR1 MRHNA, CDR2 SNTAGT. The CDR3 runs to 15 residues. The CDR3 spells CASTGPGSGANVLTF. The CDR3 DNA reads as TGTGCCTCCACAGGACCGGGCTCTGGGGCCAACGTCCTGACTTTC.

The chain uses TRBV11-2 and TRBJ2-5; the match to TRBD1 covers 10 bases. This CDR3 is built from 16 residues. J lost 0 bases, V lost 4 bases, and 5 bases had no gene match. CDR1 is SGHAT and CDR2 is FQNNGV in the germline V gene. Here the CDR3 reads CASSSWDRGYQETQYF. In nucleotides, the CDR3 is TGTGCCAGCAGCTCTTGGGACAGGGGATACCAAGAGACCCAGTACTTC.

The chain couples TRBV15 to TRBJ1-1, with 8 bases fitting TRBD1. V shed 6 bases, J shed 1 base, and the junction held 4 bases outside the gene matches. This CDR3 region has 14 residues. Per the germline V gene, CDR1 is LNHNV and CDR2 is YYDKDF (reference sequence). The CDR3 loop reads CATSPDRGNTEAFF. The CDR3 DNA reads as TGTGCCACCAGTCCCGACAGGGGGAACACTGAAGCTTTCTTT.

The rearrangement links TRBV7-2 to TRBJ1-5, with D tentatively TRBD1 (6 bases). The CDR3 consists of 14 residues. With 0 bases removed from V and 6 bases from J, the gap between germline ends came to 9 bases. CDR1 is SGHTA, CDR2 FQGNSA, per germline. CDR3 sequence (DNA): TGTGCCAGCAGCTTAGCGGGACATCGTCAGCCCCAGCATTTT. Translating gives CASSLAGHRQPQHF. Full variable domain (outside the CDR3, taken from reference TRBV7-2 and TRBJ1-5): GAGVSQSPSNKVTEKGKDVELRCDPISGHTALYWYRQSLGQGLEFLIYFQGNSAPDKSGLPSDRFSAERTGGSVSTLTIQRTQQEDSAVYLCASSLAGHRQPQHFGDGTRLSIL.

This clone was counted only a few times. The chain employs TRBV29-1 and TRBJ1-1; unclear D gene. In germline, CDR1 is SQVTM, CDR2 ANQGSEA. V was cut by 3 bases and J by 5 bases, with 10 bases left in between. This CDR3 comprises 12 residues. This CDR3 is CSVDLPGTEAFF. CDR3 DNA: TGCAGCGTTGATTTGCCGGGGACTGAAGCTTTCTTT.

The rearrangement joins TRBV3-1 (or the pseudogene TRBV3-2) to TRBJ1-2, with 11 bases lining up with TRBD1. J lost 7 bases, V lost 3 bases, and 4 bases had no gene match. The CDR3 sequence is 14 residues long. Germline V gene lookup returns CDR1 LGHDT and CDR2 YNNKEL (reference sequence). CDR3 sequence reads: CASSQDRGRRGYTF. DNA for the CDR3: TGTGCCAGCAGCCAGGACAGGGGGCGGCGTGGCTACACCTTC.

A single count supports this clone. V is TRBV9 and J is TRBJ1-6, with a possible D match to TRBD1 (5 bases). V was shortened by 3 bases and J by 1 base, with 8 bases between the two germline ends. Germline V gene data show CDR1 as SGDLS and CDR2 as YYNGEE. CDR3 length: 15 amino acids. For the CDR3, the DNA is TGTGCCAGCAGCGCCGACAGTTCCTATAATTCACCCCTCCACTTT. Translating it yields CASSADSSYNSPLHF. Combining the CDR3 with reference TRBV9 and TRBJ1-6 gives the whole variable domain DSGVTQTPKHLITATGQRVTLRCSPRSGDLSVYWYQQSLDQGLQFLIQYYNGEERAKGNILERFSAQQFPDLHSELNLSSLELGDSALYFCASSADSSYNSPLHFGNGTRLTVT.

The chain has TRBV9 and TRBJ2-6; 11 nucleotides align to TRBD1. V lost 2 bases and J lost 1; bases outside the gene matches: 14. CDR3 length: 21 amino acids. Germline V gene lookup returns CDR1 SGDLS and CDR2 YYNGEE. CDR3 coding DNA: TGTGCCAGCAGCGTGGATCTTTCCCCGGGACAGGGGGGTTCTGGGGCCAACGTCCTGACTTTC. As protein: CASSVDLSPGQGGSGANVLTF. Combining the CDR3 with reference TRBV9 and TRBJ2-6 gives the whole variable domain DSGVTQTPKHLITATGQRVTLRCSPRSGDLSVYWYQQSLDQGLQFLIQYYNGEERAKGNILERFSAQQFPDLHSELNLSSLELGDSALYFCASSVDLSPGQGGSGANVLTFGAGSRLTVL.

CDR3 coding DNA: TGTGCCAGCAGTCGTCAGGGGCCCCGGGGCAATCAGCCCCAGCATTTT. Its protein is CASSRQGPRGNQPQHF. The chain employs TRBV28 and TRBJ1-5; possibly TRBD1 for D (6 bases). Germline V CDR1 and CDR2: MDHEN, SYDVKM. V lost 5 bases and J 2 bases, leaving 16 bases between the germline ends. The CDR3 loop spans 16 amino acids.

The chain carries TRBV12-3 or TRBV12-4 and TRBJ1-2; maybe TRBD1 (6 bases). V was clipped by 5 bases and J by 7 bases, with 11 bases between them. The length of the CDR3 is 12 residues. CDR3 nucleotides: TGTGCCAGCAGTAGACAGGACGGTGGCTACACCTTC. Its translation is CASSRQDGGYTF.

The CDR3 is CASSLPGVSPLHF. The CDR3 DNA reads TGTGCCAGCAGCCTCCCGGGGGTTTCACCCCTCCACTTT. This sequence joins TRBV7-3 and TRBJ1-6; D possibly corresponds to TRBD1 (5 bases). CDR1 and CDR2 from the germline V gene are SGHTA and FQGTGA. This CDR3 has 13 residues. With 5 bases removed from V and 9 bases from J, the gap between germline ends came to 11 bases.

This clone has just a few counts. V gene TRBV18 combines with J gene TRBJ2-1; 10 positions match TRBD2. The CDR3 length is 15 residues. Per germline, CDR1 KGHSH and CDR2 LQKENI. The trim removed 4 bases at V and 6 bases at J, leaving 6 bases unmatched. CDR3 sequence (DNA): TGTGCCAGCTCACTAGCGGGGGGAATGGTCAATGAGCAGTTCTTC. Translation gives CASSLAGGMVNEQFF.

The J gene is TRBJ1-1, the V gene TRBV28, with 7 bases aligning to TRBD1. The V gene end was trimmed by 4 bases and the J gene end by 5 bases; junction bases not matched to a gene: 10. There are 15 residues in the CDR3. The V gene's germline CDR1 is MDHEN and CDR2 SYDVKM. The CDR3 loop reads CASSSYRGLGTEAFF. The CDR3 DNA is TGTGCCAGCAGTTCCTACAGGGGTCTAGGAACTGAAGCTTTCTTT.